The sequence of this TCR beta chain was determined in a study of cytomegalovirus exposure and HLA in healthy donors. The PCR ran on 60 Vbeta and 13 Jbeta primers. TCRdb's copy holds only in-frame clones and misses some; the assay was immunoSEQ multiplex PCR. The sample yields 100,000 to 150,000 clones, more than 75% seen once. As for this clone: Its antigen is as yet unknown.

Study-wide results and caveats: In a later analysis, common viral pathogens appeared linked to several of the most significant clusters.

This CDR3 has 17 residues. Germline CDR1 and CDR2: SEHNR and FQNEAQ (reference sequence). Trimming took 3 bases from V and 2 from J, leaving 17 bases between them. The TCR originated in a man aged 30-40 years in good health and CMV-seropositive. Sequenced: PBMCs. The chain joins TRBV7-9 to TRBJ1-3; D gene unclear. CDR3 sequence: CASSFQPQAIPGNTIYF. The CDR3 DNA follows: TGTGCCAGCAGCTTCCAACCCCAGGCTATACCTGGAAACACCATATATTTT.